These T cell receptor beta chains were read from a single sample in a study of T-cell memory formation after mild COVID-19. TCRdb fed the 5' RACE reads into MiXCR, producing one record per CDR3 protein. The sample lists about 430,000 distinct CDR3 sequences; 20% to 25% were seen once. Sequenced input: PBMCs or a T cell subset sorted from them (not recorded which). All receptors come from an adult woman who had mild COVID-19 (a few samples of this study predate the infection). Cell type and time point are not known. Each CDR3 is given with its conserved first and last residue. The D gene is left open where the match is weak. Size tells how often a clone was seen (once, few, many) or the class of an expanded clone, and some rows leave it out.

TRBV28	NA	NA	TRBJ2-1	CASSYGDYEQFF	TGTGCCAGCAGTTATGGAGATTATGAGCAGTTCTTC
TRBV7-3	many	NA	TRBJ2-2	CASSPTPSGGNTGELFF	TGTGCCAGCAGCCCCACGCCCTCTGGAGGGAACACCGGGGAGCTGTTTTTT
TRBV6-5	once	TRBD2	TRBJ2-1	CASSLTIAGGWTEQFF	TGTGCCAGCAGCTTGACCATAGCGGGAGGGTGGACTGAGCAGTTCTTC
TRBV5-1	NA	TRBD1	TRBJ2-5	CASSYGQARETQYF	TGCGCCAGCAGCTATGGACAGGCGAGAGAGACCCAGTACTTC
TRBV24-1	few	NA	TRBJ2-2	CATSDHQSGELFF	TGTGCCACCAGTGATCACCAATCCGGGGAGCTGTTTTTT
TRBV27	few	NA	TRBJ2-1	CASSLMDPGSDEQFF	TGTGCCAGCAGTCTCATGGACCCGGGATCGGATGAGCAGTTCTTC
TRBV12-3/TRBV12-4	few	NA	TRBJ2-2	CASSLTPGSSPGELFF	TGTGCCAGCAGTTTAACTCCAGGATCAAGCCCCGGGGAGCTGTTTTTT
TRBV10-3	few	TRBD1	TRBJ2-4	CAISDPGTENIQYF	TGTGCCATCAGTGACCCCGGGACAGAAAACATTCAGTACTTC
TRBV3-1	NA	TRBD1	TRBJ2-7	CASSPYRGSEQYF	TGTGCCAGCAGCCCTTACAGGGGGAGCGAGCAGTACTTC
TRBV29-1	NA	NA	TRBJ1-3	CSVHNQGSGNTIYF	TGCAGCGTCCACAACCAGGGGTCTGGAAACACCATATATTTT
TRBV20-1	NA	TRBD1	TRBJ2-7	CSARTDRRSYEQYF	TGCAGTGCTAGAACGGACAGGAGGTCCTACGAGCAGTACTTC
TRBV29-1	few	TRBD1	TRBJ2-5	CSVELGEPGQGTKETQYF	TGCAGCGTTGAGCTGGGTGAACCGGGACAGGGAACGAAAGAGACCCAGTACTTC
TRBV19	NA	NA	TRBJ1-1	CASSTDGEAFF	TGTGCCAGTAGTACCGACGGAGAAGCTTTCTTT
TRBV18	few	NA	TRBJ2-1	CASSGSYNEQFF	TGTGCCAGCTCAGGGTCCTACAATGAGCAGTTCTTC
TRBV7-9	NA	TRBD2	TRBJ2-2	CASSPQDSGGNTGELFF	TGTGCCAGCAGCCCACAGGACAGCGGGGGGAACACCGGGGAGCTGTTTTTT
TRBV5-1	many	NA	TRBJ2-7	CASSLVGNYEQYF	TGCGCCAGCAGCTTGGTTGGGAACTACGAGCAGTACTTC
TRBV6-2/TRBV6-3	few	TRBD2	TRBJ2-7	CASSYFGLAEIEQYF	TGTGCCAGCAGTTACTTTGGACTAGCGGAAATCGAGCAGTACTTC
TRBV6-5	NA	TRBD1	TRBJ2-2	CASSYQDRVNTGELFF	TGTGCCAGCAGTTACCAAGACAGGGTCAACACCGGGGAGCTGTTTTTT
TRBV29-1	NA	TRBD1	TRBJ2-7	CSVVVGQLYEQYF	TGCAGCGTTGTAGTGGGACAGCTCTACGAGCAGTACTTC
TRBV7-9	NA	TRBD2	TRBJ2-7	CASGREGYEQYF	TGTGCCAGCGGACGGGAGGGATACGAGCAGTACTTC
TRBV3-1	NA	NA	TRBJ2-1	CATEGGVGLVGSEQFF	TGTGCCACCGAAGGGGGGGTTGGACTAGTCGGTTCTGAGCAGTTCTTC
TRBV12-3/TRBV12-4	NA	TRBD1	TRBJ2-2	CASSRTTGRIGTGELFF	TGTGCCAGCAGTCGAACGACAGGGAGAATTGGCACCGGGGAGCTGTTTTTT
TRBV3-1	NA	TRBD2	TRBJ2-7	CASSLTRLAYEQYF	TGTGCCAGCAGCCTCACCAGACTAGCTTACGAGCAGTACTTC
TRBV12-3/TRBV12-4	NA	TRBD1	TRBJ2-7	CASSPEGDRGIEQYF	TGTGCCAGCAGTCCGGAGGGGGACAGGGGGATCGAGCAGTACTTC
TRBV4-1	few	TRBD1	TRBJ2-7	CASSQLPPGTDGEQYF	TGCGCCAGCAGCCAACTACCCCCGGGGACAGACGGCGAGCAGTACTTC
TRBV10-3	few	NA	TRBJ2-1	CAISVGGKEQFF	TGTGCCATCAGTGTAGGGGGTAAAGAGCAGTTCTTC
TRBV3-1	few	NA	TRBJ1-2	CASSQEQALKFGGYTF	TGTGCCAGCAGCCAAGAACAGGCTCTTAAGTTCGGTGGCTACACCTTC
TRBV24-1	few	NA	TRBJ1-5	CATSALNSNQPQHF	TGTGCCACCAGTGCCCTCAATAGCAATCAGCCCCAGCATTTT
TRBV12-3/TRBV12-4	NA	NA	TRBJ2-7	CASSFAGTSSYEQYF	TGTGCCAGCAGTTTTGCGGGAACCAGCTCCTACGAGCAGTACTTC
TRBV4-1	few	NA	TRBJ1-2	CASSHERGGYTF	TGCGCCAGCAGCCACGAGCGAGGGGGCTACACCTTC
TRBV30	NA	NA	TRBJ1-5	CAWYSSGGDQPQHF	TGTGCCTGGTACTCCTCGGGGGGCGATCAGCCCCAGCATTTT
TRBV7-8	many	NA	TRBJ2-7	CASSPQDMVGYTYEQYF	TGTGCCAGCAGCCCACAGGATATGGTGGGTTATACCTACGAGCAGTACTTC
TRBV12-3/TRBV12-4	few	NA	TRBJ1-1	CASSLGTDHTEAFF	TGTGCCAGCAGTTTAGGTACAGACCACACTGAAGCTTTCTTT
TRBV20-1	few	NA	TRBJ2-5	CSAEPMEETQYF	TGCAGTGCTGAGCCAATGGAAGAGACCCAGTACTTC
TRBV6-5	NA	NA	TRBJ2-7	CASTYSPDGNNEQYF	TGTGCCAGCACTTATTCCCCGGACGGCAACAACGAGCAGTACTTC
TRBV12-3/TRBV12-4	once	NA	TRBJ1-4	CASSLVSRVGPNEKLFF	TGTGCCAGCAGTTTAGTATCAAGGGTGGGACCTAATGAAAAACTGTTTTTT
TRBV3-1	many	NA	TRBJ1-1	CAIRGGTEAFF	TGTGCCATCCGAGGCGGCACTGAAGCTTTCTTT
TRBV18	few	NA	TRBJ2-1	CASSPWTGYNEQFF	TGTGCCAGCTCGCCATGGACGGGTTACAATGAGCAGTTCTTC
TRBV11-2	few	TRBD2	TRBJ2-1	CASSSPGLVHEQFF	TGTGCCAGCAGCTCCCCGGGACTAGTCCATGAGCAGTTCTTC
TRBV11-3	NA	NA	TRBJ1-1	CASSLVAGRSTEAFF	TGTGCCAGCAGCTTAGTAGCGGGGCGGTCCACTGAAGCTTTCTTT
TRBV5-6	few	TRBD2	TRBJ2-1	CASSSTRGGAPLRLTYNEQFF	TGTGCCAGCAGCTCCACCCGGGGGGGGGCCCCTCTGAGGTTAACCTACAATGAGCAGTTCTTC
TRBV9	NA	TRBD1	TRBJ1-2	CASSVLLWDRVYGYTF	TGTGCCAGCAGCGTACTCCTCTGGGACAGGGTGTATGGCTACACCTTC
TRBV29-1	once	TRBD2	TRBJ2-7	CSVLLAGGLEQYF	TGCAGCGTTTTACTAGCGGGAGGGTTAGAGCAGTACTTC